Below are 5 T cell receptor beta chains sequenced from a single sample in a study of CD8 T cells in ankylosing spondylitis. Findings and caveats of the study: Seemingly characteristic of ankylosing spondylitis blood was a TCR beta motif consisting of roughly 8 highly homologous variants.

Their cognate antigens are unknown. TCRdb recomputed calls from the 5' RACE reads with MiXCR, one row per CDR3 protein. Of some 840,000 distinct CDR3 sequences in the sample, roughly 12% were seen once. Sequencing was performed on blood, either unsorted or a sorted T cell fraction (not recorded which). The source is a male donor with ankylosing spondylitis.

V gene TRBV28 combines with J gene TRBJ2-7; D gene uncertain. Trimming shortened V by 8 bases and J by 4 bases, and 15 bases separated the two germline ends. This CDR3 has 13 amino acids. CDR1 and CDR2 from the germline V gene are MDHEN and SYDVKM. CDR3 in DNA: TGTGCCAGCTCATGGCAGATCGGTTACGAGCAGTACTTC. Its protein is CASSWQIGYEQYF. Full variable domain (missing parts from reference TRBV28 and TRBJ2-7): DVKVTQSSRYLVKRTGEKVFLECVQDMDHENMFWYRQDPGLGLRLIYFSYDVKMKEKGDIPEGYSVSREKKERFSLILESASTNQTSMYLCASSWQIGYEQYFGPGTRLTVT.

This clonotype appeared many times. This chain links TRBV12-3 or TRBV12-4 with TRBJ1-2; D gene ambiguous. CDR3 length: 14 residues. V lost 7 bases and J 1 base, leaving 13 bases between the germline ends. The CDR3 protein is CASTLWASNYGYTF. The DNA of the CDR3 is TGTGCCAGCACCCTGTGGGCCAGTAACTATGGCTACACCTTC.

This clonotype was detected a few times. The chain uses TRBV5-1 and TRBJ1-1; no firm D call. This CDR3 has 15 amino acids. V gave up 6 bases and J gave up 0 bases, with 15 bases separating them. Germline V gives CDR1 SGHRS, CDR2 YFSETQ. CDR3 in DNA: TGCGCCAGCAAAAGGTCAGACCTTTTGAACACTGAAGCTTTCTTT. It encodes CASKRSDLLNTEAFF.

The chain joins TRBV7-2 to TRBJ2-1; D unresolved. V gave up 4 bases and J gave up 0 bases, with 10 bases separating them. The germline gives CDR1 SGHTA, CDR2 FQGNSA. CDR3 size: 15 residues. CDR3 nucleotides: TGTGCCAGCAGCTCCCTTTACAGCTCCTACAATGAGCAGTTCTTC. Encoded protein: CASSSLYSSYNEQFF.

The chain combines TRBV28 with TRBJ2-7, with TRBD2 as a possible D gene (5 bases). V lost 0 bases, J lost 6 bases, and 18 bases lay in between. This CDR3 comprises 16 residues. CDR1 is MDHEN, CDR2 SYDVKM, per germline. The CDR3 sequence: CASSLWGGSEVGEQYF. In nucleotides, the CDR3 is TGTGCCAGCAGTTTATGGGGTGGGAGTGAGGTCGGCGAGCAGTACTTC.